This T cell receptor beta chain was observed in a study of technical replicates of blood from a few donors (dated 2017 in TCRdb). The library relied on the immunoSEQ multiplex PCR assay. Entries here come from immuneACCESS through TCRdb and include only in-frame sequences with V and J called. Some clones fail to appear in such tables; in the studies checked, an unresolved V gene covers under half of the shortfall, and the cause of the remainder is unknown. A total of about 90,000 clones appear in this sample, approximately 94% of them only once. The ten largest make up approximately 0.25% of the sample. Of note for this clone: The specificity of this receptor is unknown. No clone much larger than this one lies a single base away; base qualities are absent.

The CDR3 covers 17 residues, taking in both the cysteine and the phenylalanine. Solely the CDR3 DNA is kept, with 51 bases framed from the first base. Germline trimming: 4 bases from V, 11 bases from J; junction bases outside gene matches: 21. For CDR1 and CDR2, the germline V gene (reference sequence) lists SGHNT and YYREEE. The receptor chain draws on TRBV5-4 and TRBJ2-3; 8 central bases correspond to TRBD2. The sequenced sample consisted of T cells isolated from PBMCs. The sequence was collected from a human donor in good health. For the CDR3, the sequence is CASSIQGGGRIEIWQYF. Read as DNA, the sequence is TGTGCCAGCAGCATCCAAGGAGGCGGGAGGATTGAGATTTGGCAGTATTTT. With all but the CDR3 taken from the reference TRBV5-4 and TRBJ2-3 genes, the full variable domain is: ETGVTQSPTHLIKTRGQQVTLRCSSQSGHNTVSWYQQALGQGPQFIFQYYREEENGRGNFPPRFSGLQFPNYSSELNVNALELDDSALYLCASSIQGGGRIEIWQYFGPGTRLTVL.